The rows below give T cell receptor beta chains drawn from one sample of a study of cytomegalovirus exposure and HLA in healthy donors. The data were produced by immunoSEQ multiplex PCR, yet TCRdb's version contains in-frame clones alone and is incomplete. The profile shows about 60,000 clones, 90% to 96% of them singletons. The material sequenced was PBMCs. All receptors derive from a woman younger than 30 in good health and CMV-seronegative. CDR3s include the opening cysteine and the closing phenylalanine or tryptophan. Size is stated for part of the rows, as once, few or many counts, or as a class when the clone is expanded.

V: TRBV11-2
size: NA
CDR3: CASSSRDRTYEQYF

V: TRBV2
size: NA
CDR3: CASSRGRRGTGELFF

V: TRBV19
size: NA
CDR3: CASSIEQARNTEAFF

V: TRBV14
size: NA
CDR3: CASSPRQGREKLFF

V: TRBV4-1
size: NA
CDR3: CASSQAPTGELFF

V: TRBV7-9
size: NA
CDR3: CASSSSGQGNYGYTF

V: TRBV18
size: NA
CDR3: CASSPLGGKGLNYGYTF

V: TRBV7-3
size: NA
CDR3: CASSLTPLYEQYF

V: TRBV7-6
size: NA
CDR3: CASSFPGGQQETQYF

V: TRBV6-1
size: NA
CDR3: CASSEAGGDYNEQFF

V: TRBV7-2
size: NA
CDR3: CASSLEPAANEQFF

V: TRBV7-6
size: NA
CDR3: CGSSVVPRDRAHNEQFF

V: TRBV9
size: NA
CDR3: CASSYLADPYNEQFF

V: TRBV15
size: NA
CDR3: CATSSAQGVNTEAFF

V: TRBV5-5
size: NA
CDR3: CASSLRGGDTGELFF

V: TRBV5-1
size: NA
CDR3: CASSPGGGDTGELFF

V: TRBV11-3
size: NA
CDR3: CASSLGPDYEQYF

V: TRBV19
size: once
CDR3: CASSITPGTSGRWMETQYF

V: TRBV7-8
size: NA
CDR3: CASSLASGGGGIGELFF

V: TRBV7-9
size: NA
CDR3: CASSPRTGNRHSYEQYF

V: TRBV11-2
size: NA
CDR3: CASSWDRVGADTQYF

V: TRBV19
size: NA
CDR3: CASSLGQGRDNEQFF

V: TRBV5-1
size: NA
CDR3: CASSSDRENTEAFF

V: TRBV10-3
size: NA
CDR3: CAISVGGSSYEQYF

V: TRBV7-2
size: NA
CDR3: CASSLGPASGANVLTF

V: TRBV15
size: NA
CDR3: CATSAGIQETQYF

V: TRBV27
size: NA
CDR3: CASSSLAGPQETQYF

V: TRBV2
size: NA
CDR3: CASRRGETGYGYTF

V: TRBV4-3
size: NA
CDR3: CASSQDSGTAQTYGYTF